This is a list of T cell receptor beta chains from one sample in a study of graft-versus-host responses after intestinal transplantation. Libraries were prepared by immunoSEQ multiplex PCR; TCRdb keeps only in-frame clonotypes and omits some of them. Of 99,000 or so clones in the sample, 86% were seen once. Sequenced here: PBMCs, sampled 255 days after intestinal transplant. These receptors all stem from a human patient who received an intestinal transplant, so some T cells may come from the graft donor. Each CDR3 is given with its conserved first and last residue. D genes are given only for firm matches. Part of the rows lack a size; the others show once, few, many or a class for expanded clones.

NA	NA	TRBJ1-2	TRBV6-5	CASSPLGSLRGGYTF	TGTGCCAGCAGTCCCCTGGGCAGCCTTAGGGGAGGCTACACCTTC
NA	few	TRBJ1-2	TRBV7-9	CASRAGQDYGYTF	TGTGCCAGCAGGGCCGGACAAGACTATGGCTACACCTTC
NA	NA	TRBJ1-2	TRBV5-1	CASSLQNYGYTF	TGCGCCAGCAGCTTGCAAAACTATGGCTACACCTTC
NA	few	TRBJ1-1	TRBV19	CASSIEALNTEAFF	TGTGCCAGTAGTATAGAGGCTCTGAACACTGAAGCTTTCTTT
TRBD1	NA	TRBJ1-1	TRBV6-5	CASSEQGPNTEAFF	TGTGCCAGCAGTGAACAGGGGCCGAACACTGAAGCTTTCTTT
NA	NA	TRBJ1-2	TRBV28	CASSPLGRAHYGYTF	TGTGCCAGCAGCCCCCTCGGCAGGGCCCACTATGGCTACACCTTC
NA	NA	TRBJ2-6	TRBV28	CATSGANVLTF	TGTGCCACCTCTGGGGCCAACGTCCTGACTTTC
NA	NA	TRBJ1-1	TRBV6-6	CASTAGLGTEAFF	TGTGCCAGCACTGCAGGGTTGGGCACTGAAGCTTTCTTT
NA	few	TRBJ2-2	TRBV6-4	CASSDSEHGELFF	TGTGCCAGCAGTGACTCGGAGCACGGGGAGCTGTTTTTT
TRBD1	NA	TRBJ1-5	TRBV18	CASSPPRTGNQPQHF	TGTGCCAGCTCACCGCCCCGGACAGGAAATCAGCCCCAGCATTTT
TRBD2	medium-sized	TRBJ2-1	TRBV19	CASSKGLAGNEQFF	TGTGCCAGTAGTAAGGGACTAGCGGGCAATGAGCAGTTCTTC
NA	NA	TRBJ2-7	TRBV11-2	CASSLGPAVVYEQYF	TGTGCCAGCAGCTTAGGTCCAGCGGTGGTCTACGAGCAGTACTTC
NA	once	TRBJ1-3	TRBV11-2	CASSFLAFSGNTIYF	TGTGCCAGCAGCTTCCTGGCATTCTCTGGAAACACCATATATTTT
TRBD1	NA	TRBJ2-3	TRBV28	CASSRDRPTDTQYF	TGTGCCAGCAGCCGGGACAGACCCACAGATACGCAGTATTTT
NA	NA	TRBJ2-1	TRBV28	CASSPDQRLYNEQFF	TGTGCCAGCTCCCCGGACCAGAGGCTTTACAATGAGCAGTTCTTC
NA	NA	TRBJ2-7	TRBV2	CASSDRPDEQYF	TGTGCCAGCAGTGACCGACCCGACGAGCAGTACTTC
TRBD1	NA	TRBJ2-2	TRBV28	CASSLRGRDRGPGELFF	TGTGCCAGCAGTTTAAGGGGGAGGGACAGGGGACCCGGGGAGCTGTTTTTT
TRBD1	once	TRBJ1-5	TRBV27	CASSSGARGQPQHF	TGTGCCAGCAGTTCGGGAGCCAGGGGGCAGCCCCAGCATTTT
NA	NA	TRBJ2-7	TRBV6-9	CAIAKLQARQYF	TGTGCCATCGCGAAATTACAAGCGAGGCAGTACTTC
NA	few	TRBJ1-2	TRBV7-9	CASSHSDTDYGYTF	TGTGCCAGCAGCCATTCGGACACGGACTATGGCTACACCTTC
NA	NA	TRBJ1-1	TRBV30	CAWSVSPDLNTEAFF	TGTGCCTGGAGTGTAAGCCCGGACCTGAACACTGAAGCTTTCTTT
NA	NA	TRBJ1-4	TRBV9	CASSVGSFNEKLFF	TGTGCCAGCAGCGTGGGTTCCTTTAATGAAAAACTGTTTTTT
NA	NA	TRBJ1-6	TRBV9	CASSVRAGNSPLHF	TGTGCCAGCAGCGTAAGGGCCGGCAATTCACCCCTCCACTTT
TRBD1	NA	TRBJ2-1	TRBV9	CASSATGVPYNEQFF	TGTGCCAGCAGCGCGACAGGGGTCCCCTACAATGAGCAGTTCTTC
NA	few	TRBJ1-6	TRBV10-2	CASSKDSVLSYNSPLHF	TGCGCCAGCAGTAAGGACAGTGTCCTCTCCTATAATTCACCCCTCCACTTT
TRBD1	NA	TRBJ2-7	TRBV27	CASWKSPQGARVGEQYF	TGTGCCAGCTGGAAAAGTCCACAGGGGGCGCGTGTCGGGGAGCAGTACTTC
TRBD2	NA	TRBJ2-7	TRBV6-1	CASSDASGGSYEQYF	TGTGCCAGCAGTGATGCTAGCGGGGGTTCCTACGAGCAGTACTTC
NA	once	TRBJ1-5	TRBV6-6	CASSYPYQPQHF	TGTGCCAGCAGTTACCCCTATCAGCCCCAGCATTTT
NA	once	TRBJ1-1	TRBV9	CASSVESGATEAFF	TGTGCCAGCAGCGTAGAGTCTGGGGCCACTGAAGCTTTCTTT
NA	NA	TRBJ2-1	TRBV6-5	CASTFKRGDEQFF	TGTGCCAGCACCTTTAAGAGGGGGGATGAGCAGTTCTTC
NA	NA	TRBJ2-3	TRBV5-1	CASSLAGRASTDTQYF	TGCGCCAGCAGCTTGGCAGGGCGGGCTAGCACAGATACGCAGTATTTT
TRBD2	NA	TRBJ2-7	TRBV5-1	CASKRVGAGPYEQYF	TGCGCCAGCAAACGGGTCGGAGCGGGACCCTACGAGCAGTACTTC
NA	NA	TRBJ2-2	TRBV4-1	CASTPGENTGELFF	TGCGCCAGCACCCCCGGGGAGAACACCGGGGAGCTGTTTTTT
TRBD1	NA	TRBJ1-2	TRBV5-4	CASSSDRGMNGYTF	TGTGCCAGCAGCTCGGACAGGGGGATGAATGGCTACACCTTC
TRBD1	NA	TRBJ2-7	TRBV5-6	CASSTGTVVYEQYF	TGTGCCAGCAGCACCGGGACAGTTGTCTACGAGCAGTACTTC
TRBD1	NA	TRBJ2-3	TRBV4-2	CASSQVQGSPDTQYF	TGTGCCAGCAGCCAAGTACAGGGGTCACCAGATACGCAGTATTTT
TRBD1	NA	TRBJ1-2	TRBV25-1	CASSESGQGSGGYTF	TGTGCCAGCAGTGAATCGGGACAGGGGTCGGGTGGCTACACCTTC
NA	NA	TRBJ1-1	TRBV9	CASSVEGGWTANTEAFF	TGTGCCAGCAGCGTAGAGGGCGGGTGGACAGCCAACACTGAAGCTTTCTTT
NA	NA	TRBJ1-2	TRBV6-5	CASSGQRMYGYTF	TGTGCCAGCAGTGGACAGCGGATGTATGGCTACACCTTC
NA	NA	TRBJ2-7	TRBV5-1	CASSLAEASYEQYF	TGCGCCAGCAGCTTGGCCGAGGCCTCCTACGAGCAGTACTTC
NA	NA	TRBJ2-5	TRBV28	CASSFGGMTQYF	TGTGCCAGCTCCTTCGGGGGAATGACCCAGTACTTC